This T cell receptor beta chain is from a study of T cells after somatic rescue of genetic block. Assay used: immunoSEQ multiplex PCR; TCRdb lists only in-frame clones, some missing. The sample has tens of thousands of clones; approximately 90% are singletons. This CDR3 is built from 16 residues. In germline, CDR1 is MNHEY, CDR2 SMNVEV (reference sequence). V lost 7 bases and J lost 4; bases outside the gene matches: 13. This TCR came from a woman between 18 and 29 years old. The chain is built from TRBV27 and TRBJ2-3, with 8 bases that match TRBD1. Sequenced: peripheral blood mononuclear cells (PBMCs). CDR3 DNA: TGTGCCAGCACTTATTACCAGGGGGCGCCGGCAGATACGCAGTATTTT. Its protein is CASTYYQGAPADTQYF.